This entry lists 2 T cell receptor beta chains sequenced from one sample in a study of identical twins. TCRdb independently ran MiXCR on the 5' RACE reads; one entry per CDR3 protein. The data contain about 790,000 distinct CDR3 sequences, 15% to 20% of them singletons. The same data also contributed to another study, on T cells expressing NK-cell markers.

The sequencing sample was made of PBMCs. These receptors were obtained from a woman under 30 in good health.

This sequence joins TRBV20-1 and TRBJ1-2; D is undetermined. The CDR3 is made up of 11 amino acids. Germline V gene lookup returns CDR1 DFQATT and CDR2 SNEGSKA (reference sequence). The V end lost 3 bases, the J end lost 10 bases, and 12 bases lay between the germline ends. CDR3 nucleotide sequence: TGCAGTGCTAGCGCGGCCTACCTCTACACCTTC. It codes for CSASAAYLYTF.

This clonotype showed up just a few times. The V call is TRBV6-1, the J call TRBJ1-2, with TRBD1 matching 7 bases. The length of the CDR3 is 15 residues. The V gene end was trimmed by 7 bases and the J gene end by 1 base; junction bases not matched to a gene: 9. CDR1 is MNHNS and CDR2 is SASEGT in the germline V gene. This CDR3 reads CASNPFRGVNYGYTF. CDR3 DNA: TGTGCCAGCAATCCTTTCAGGGGGGTTAACTATGGCTACACCTTC.